This T cell receptor beta chain is drawn from a study of blood T cell repertoires in COVID-19. Looking at the study overall: Some COVID-19 samples were acute and others convalescent; all came from the United States, Italy and Spain. From T cells, B-cell-depleted T cells, or PBMCs came the material, which was cDNA or gDNA.

V shed 4 bases and J 5 bases; nucleotides not matched to a gene: 7. Germline V gene lookup returns CDR1 LGHDT and CDR2 YNNKEL (reference sequence). The CDR3 runs 15 residues. Repertoires were generated with immunoSEQ multiplex PCR, while TCRdb's copy carries only in-frame clones and drops some. The table has over 200,000 clones, approximately 88% seen once. Sequenced material: PBMCs or T cells enriched from blood (not recorded which). The clonotype comes from a woman in her thirties or forties with acute COVID-19. The genes are TRBV3-1 (or the pseudogene TRBV3-2) and TRBJ2-3, with 9 positions matching TRBD2. Written as DNA, the CDR3 is TGTGCCAGCAGCCTGCGGGCGGGAGGGTTAGATACGCAGTATTTT. Translating it yields CASSLRAGGLDTQYF.